The present T cell receptor (beta chain) was sequenced within a study of shared clonotypes between healthy human individuals (TCRdb year 2020). Regarding the study in general: Three men and a couple of women, aged 18 to 49 years, made up the cohort. For each donor, CD4 naive and CD4 memory were each run on three plates, CD8 naive on two plates, and CD8 memory on one plate. Blood TCR repertoires of a handful of healthy adults were deeply sequenced to estimate repertoire size and the extent of clonotype sharing between individuals. Libraries were prepared and TCR repertoires were sequenced by different laboratories using diverse techniques, in order to increase sequencing depth and limit assay-specific biases. Leukapheresis yielded between about 0.85 and 10 billion PBMCs per donor.

What the authors observed across the whole study: The genetic and exposure-history diversity represented was limited by the small number of donors. Only blood was sampled, and tissue TCR repertoires likely differ from those in blood. Incomplete sequencing was indicated by rarefaction of sorted-subset datasets, despite the large sequencing depth. Estimated clonotype richness was generally larger for naive than for memory subsets. Higher generation probabilities were observed for clonotypes shared by all four sorted-subset donors than for non-shared clonotypes. Pairwise subsampling led to the expectation that sequencing depth would affect the degree of clonotype sharing among donors. When four donors were compared, the shared fraction of clonotypes was about 5% for naive CD4, about 4% for naive CD8, 2% to 2.5% for memory CD4, and under 0.5% for memory CD8.

Using the deep immunoSEQ assay, TCR CDR3 regions were amplified from genomic DNA by multiplex PCR. Extracted genomic DNA from each cell subset was spread evenly across all wells of several immunoSEQ 96-well plates, with each plate serving as a replicate. Each replicate PCR for sorted subsets received approximately 220 ng genomic DNA, equal to 28,000 or so T cell genomes. Purified libraries were quantified with a Qubit 3.0 fluorometer, sized on a Bioanalyzer 2100, and re-quantified with the KAPA Library Quantification kit. A separate single-read 150-cycle Illumina NextSeq 550 flow cell was used to sequence each immunoSEQ 96-well plate. The published analysis was carried out like this. Because the immunoSEQ output included only junctional sequences and no quality scores, the filtering could not be the same as the filtering used for full-length reads. To assign V/J genes and CDR3, sequences were annotated using PyIR, a Python wrapper for IgBLAST v1.9, with IMGT germline references. Reads were removed for weak V/J assignments (E-value above 1e-6), missing CDR3, stop codons, out-of-frame junctions, or ambiguous translated residues. V3J clonotypes were defined as sequences sharing an identical inferred V gene, J gene, and CDR3 amino acid sequence. The percentage overlap between two repertoires was calculated by dividing the number of shared unique clonotypes by the size of the smaller repertoire. RTK rarefaction, the Chao1 estimator, and Recon v2.1 estimates of unobserved clonotypes were used to assess repertoire richness. Generation probabilities were computed with OLGA for all TCRbeta clonotypes obtained by the gDNA method from a few donors. TCRdb holds this immuneACCESS table with in-frame rearrangements only. Some clones are missing; in checked studies, unresolved V genes explain under half, and the rest has no known cause. V and J calls and clone size are those listed in that table; D and trimming were worked out from the DNA. The sample profile shows about 1.5 million clones; approximately 96% of them were found once. Approximately 1.2% of the sample is taken by the ten largest.

From its cysteine to its phenylalanine, the CDR3 spans 13 amino acids. Solely the CDR3 DNA is kept, with 39 bases framed from the first base. Deletion took 2 bases off V and 0 bases off J, with a span of 4 bases between the germline ends. CDR1 and CDR2, looked up from the germline V gene, are SGHVS and FNYEAQ. Turning to this clone: The specificity of this receptor is unknown. No qualities accompany the bases; no much larger clone lies one base away.

The donors were healthy, HIV-negative adults with no recently reported acute infections or vaccinations. Every donor was a Caucasian adult residing in Nashville, Tennessee, USA. CD4+ T cells were enriched by magnetic negative selection, after which naive cells were positively selected on CD45RA and the negative fraction was taken as the memory subset. After blood collection by leukapheresis, PBMCs were isolated using Ficoll-Histopaque density gradient centrifugation and then cryopreserved in the vapor phase of liquid nitrogen. Purity and quantity of every magnetically sorted T cell population were checked by analytical flow cytometry. Genomic DNA was isolated from every sorted fraction and measured by UV absorbance on a Nanodrop 2000c.

The V and J genes are TRBV7-6 and TRBJ2-5; no D gene is confidently identified. The receptor comes from a man aged 25 to 40 in good health. The sequenced sample consisted of naive CD4+ T cells sorted from blood. Reading the label with the study, this specimen's cell subset or site is: CD45RA+ positively selected. The CDR3 loop reads CASSLTYQETQYF. The DNA sequence follows: TGTGCCAGCAGCTTAACGTACCAAGAGACCCAGTACTTC.